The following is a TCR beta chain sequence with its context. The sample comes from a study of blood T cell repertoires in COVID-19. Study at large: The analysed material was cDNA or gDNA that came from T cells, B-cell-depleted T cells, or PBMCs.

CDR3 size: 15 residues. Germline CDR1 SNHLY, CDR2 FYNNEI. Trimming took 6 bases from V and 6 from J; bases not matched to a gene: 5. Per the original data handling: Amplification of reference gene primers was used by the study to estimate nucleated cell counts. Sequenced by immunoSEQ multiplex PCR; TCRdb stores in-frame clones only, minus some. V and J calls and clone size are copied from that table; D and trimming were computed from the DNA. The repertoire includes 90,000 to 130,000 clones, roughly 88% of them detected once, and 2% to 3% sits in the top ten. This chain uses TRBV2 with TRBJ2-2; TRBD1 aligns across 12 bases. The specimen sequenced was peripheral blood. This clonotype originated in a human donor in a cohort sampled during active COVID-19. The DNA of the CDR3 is TGTGCCAGCAGGACCCGGGACAGGGGGCCCGGGGAGCTGTTTTTT. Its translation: CASRTRDRGPGELFF.